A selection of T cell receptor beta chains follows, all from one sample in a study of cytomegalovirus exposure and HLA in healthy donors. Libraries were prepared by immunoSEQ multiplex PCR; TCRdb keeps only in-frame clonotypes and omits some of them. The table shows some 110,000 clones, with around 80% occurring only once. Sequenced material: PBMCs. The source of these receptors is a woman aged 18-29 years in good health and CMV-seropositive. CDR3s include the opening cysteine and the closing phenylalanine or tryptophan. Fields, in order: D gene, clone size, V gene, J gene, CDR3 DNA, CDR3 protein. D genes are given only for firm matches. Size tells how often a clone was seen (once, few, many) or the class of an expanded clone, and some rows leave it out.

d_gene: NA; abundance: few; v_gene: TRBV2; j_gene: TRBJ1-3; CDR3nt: TGTGCCACCTTACGGGGAAACACCATATATTTT; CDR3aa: CATLRGNTIYF
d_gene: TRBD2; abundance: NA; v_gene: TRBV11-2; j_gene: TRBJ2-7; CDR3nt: TGTGCCAGCAGACTATCTGGACTAGCTTACGAGCAGTACTTC; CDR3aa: CASRLSGLAYEQYF
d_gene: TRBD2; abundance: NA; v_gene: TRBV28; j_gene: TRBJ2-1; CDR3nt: TGTGCCACACCCAACGATAGCGGGAGTGGGGGTGAGCAGTTCTTC; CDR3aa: CATPNDSGSGGEQFF
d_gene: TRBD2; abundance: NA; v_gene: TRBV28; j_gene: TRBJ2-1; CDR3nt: TGTGCCATCAGCGGGGCTAGCGGGCTCCACAATGAGCAGTTCTTC; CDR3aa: CAISGASGLHNEQFF
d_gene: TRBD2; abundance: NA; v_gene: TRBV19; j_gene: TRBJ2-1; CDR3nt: TGTGCCAGTAGTAACAGGGGACTAGCGGGAGGGAATGAGCAGTTCTTC; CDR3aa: CASSNRGLAGGNEQFF
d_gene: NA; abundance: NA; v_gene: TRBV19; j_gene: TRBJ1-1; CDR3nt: TGTGCCAGTAGTCACCAGGGTGCTGAAGCTTTCTTT; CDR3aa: CASSHQGAEAFF
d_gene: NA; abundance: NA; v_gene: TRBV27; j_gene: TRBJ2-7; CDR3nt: TGTGCCAGCAGCTTGTATAGTGCGGACGAGCAGTACTTC; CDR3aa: CASSLYSADEQYF
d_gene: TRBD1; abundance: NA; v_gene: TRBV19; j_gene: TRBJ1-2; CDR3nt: TGTGCCAGTAGTATCACGGGACAGGGTAACTATGGCTACACCTTC; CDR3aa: CASSITGQGNYGYTF
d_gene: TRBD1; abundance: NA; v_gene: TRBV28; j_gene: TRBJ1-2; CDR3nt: TGTGCCAGCAGTGGGACAGGTCCTAACTATGGCTACACCTTC; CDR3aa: CASSGTGPNYGYTF
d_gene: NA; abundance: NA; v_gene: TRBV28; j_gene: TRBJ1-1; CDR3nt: TGTGCCAGCAGTCCCTTACAGGTTGAAGCTTTCTTT; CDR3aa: CASSPLQVEAFF